The 10 T cell receptor beta chains in this list originate from one sample, sequenced in a study of cytomegalovirus exposure and HLA in healthy donors. 13 Jbeta primers and 60 Vbeta primers were used for the PCR. The repertoire was sequenced with immunoSEQ multiplex PCR; TCRdb's copy has only in-frame clones and lacks some. Of roughly 200,000 clones in the sample, 79% were seen once. The sequenced sample was PBMCs. The source is a woman aged 40 to 50 in good health and CMV-seronegative.

The rearrangement links TRBV28 to TRBJ1-4; 7 positions match TRBD1. CDR3 length equals 15 residues. The V gene's germline CDR1 is MDHEN and CDR2 SYDVKM. The trim removed 4 bases at V and 5 bases at J, leaving 7 bases unmatched. DNA for the CDR3: TGTGCCAGCAGTTCCGGACAGGCCAGAAATGAAAAACTGTTTTTT. Amino acids: CASSSGQARNEKLFF.

The chain combines TRBV7-8 with TRBJ1-2, with D perhaps TRBD1 (6 bases). Germline V gene lookup returns CDR1 SGHVS and CDR2 FQNEAQ. Trimming removed 5 bases from V and 4 bases from J, with 17 bases in between. CDR3 length equals 15 residues. This CDR3 reads CASSPSLGQSYGYTF. The DNA of the CDR3 is TGTGCCAGCAGCCCCAGCCTCGGACAGAGCTATGGCTACACCTTC.

The rearrangement uses TRBV6-6 and TRBJ2-7, with TRBD2 as a possible D gene (6 bases). CDR1 MNHNY and CDR2 SVGAGI come from the germline V gene (reference sequence). This CDR3 spans 13 amino acids. V lost 6 bases to trimming and J lost 2 bases, with 11 bases between them. The CDR3 sequence: CASRSGGTYEQYF. In DNA, the CDR3 is TGTGCCAGCAGAAGCGGCGGGACCTACGAGCAGTACTTC.

The rearrangement links TRBV2 to TRBJ2-2, with 7 bases identical to TRBD1. V dropped 2 bases and J dropped 2; count of bases not matched to a gene: 2. There are 15 residues in the CDR3. Germline-derived CDR1 and CDR2 are SNHLY and FYNNEI. CDR3 bases: TGTGCCAGCAGTGAACAGGGGGTTAACACCGGGGAGCTGTTTTTT. The encoded protein is CASSEQGVNTGELFF. The full variable domain, its missing parts supplied by reference TRBV2 and TRBJ2-2, is EPEVTQTPSHQVTQMGQEVILRCVPISNHLYFYWYRQILGQKVEFLVSFYNNEISEKSEIFDDQFSVERPDGSNFTLKIRSTKLEDSAMYFCASSEQGVNTGELFFGEGSRLTVL.

This chain links TRBV5-4 with TRBJ2-7, with D unclear. Germline V gene sequence: CDR1 SGHNT, CDR2 YYREEE (reference sequence). V gave up 2 bases and J gave up 2 bases, with 5 bases separating them. This CDR3 has 12 amino acids. The CDR3 here is CASSLSTYEQYF. CDR3 bases: TGTGCCAGCAGCTTATCAACCTACGAGCAGTACTTC.

The chain combines TRBV7-2 with TRBJ1-5; the match to TRBD1 covers 7 bases. V was clipped by 5 bases and J by 5 bases; unmatched bases: 12. This CDR3 is built from 16 residues. The germline gives CDR1 SGHTA, CDR2 FQGNSA. Here the CDR3 reads CASSLAGTASYQPQHF. In DNA form, the CDR3 reads TGTGCCAGCAGCCTCGCCGGGACAGCATCTTATCAGCCCCAGCATTTT.

The chain joins TRBV5-6 to TRBJ2-7, with D possibly TRBD1 on 6 matching bases. V was clipped by 4 bases and J by 2 bases, with 16 bases between them. The germline CDR1 and CDR2 sequences are SGHDT and YYEEEE. This CDR3 region has 15 residues. Written as DNA, the CDR3 is TGTGCCAGCAGCATATGGGGGACATACACCTACGAGCAGTACTTC. This sequence encodes CASSIWGTYTYEQYF.

The chain recombines TRBV5-1 with TRBJ2-2; no firm D call. The CDR3 extends over 15 amino acids. Trimming shortened V by 4 bases and J by 0 bases, and 10 bases separated the two germline ends. CDR1 and CDR2 (germline): SGHRS, YFSETQ. In DNA form, the CDR3 reads TGCGCCAGCAGCGCTATCCGGGCGAACACCGGGGAGCTGTTTTTT. Amino acid sequence: CASSAIRANTGELFF.

The CDR3 region is CASSSFRTGWGTGELFF. DNA of the CDR3: TGTGCCAGCAGCTCCTTCCGGACAGGTTGGGGCACCGGGGAGCTGTTTTTT. The V and J genes are TRBV7-3 and TRBJ2-2; 7 nucleotides line up with TRBD1. The J segment lost 4 bases and the V segment lost 4 bases, leaving 12 bases of the junction unmatched. Germline CDR1 reads SGHTA; CDR2 reads FQGTGA. This CDR3 is 17 amino acids long.

This chain joins TRBV7-9 and TRBJ2-2; the match to TRBD1 covers 8 bases. The V gene's germline CDR1 is SEHNR and CDR2 FQNEAQ (reference sequence). The CDR3 consists of 18 residues. The V and J ends lost 2 bases and 1 base, in that order; junction bases with no gene match: 9. CDR3 DNA sequence: TGTGCCAGCAGCTTACCGACAGGGGCACCGATGAACACCGGGGAGCTGTTTTTT. This encodes CASSLPTGAPMNTGELFF.